This T cell receptor (beta chain) was retrieved from a study of circulating and synovial CD4+ cells in juvenile arthritis. The protocol was immunoSEQ multiplex PCR, while the TCRdb copy is restricted to in-frame clones and leaves out a portion. The sample consists of roughly 33,000 clones, about 96% of them appearing once. The CDR3 sequence is 12 residues long. Trimming removed 7 bases from V and 5 bases from J, with 11 bases in between. Per the germline V gene, CDR1 is MDHEN and CDR2 is SYDVKM. Source material: CD4+ T cells from blood. The chain joins TRBV28 to TRBJ1-1, with D possibly TRBD1 on 6 matching bases. This sequence was found in a human donor with juvenile idiopathic arthritis. CDR3 nucleotides: TGTGCCAGCATTTCAGGGGAAACTGAAGCTTTCTTT. This translates into CASISGETEAFF.